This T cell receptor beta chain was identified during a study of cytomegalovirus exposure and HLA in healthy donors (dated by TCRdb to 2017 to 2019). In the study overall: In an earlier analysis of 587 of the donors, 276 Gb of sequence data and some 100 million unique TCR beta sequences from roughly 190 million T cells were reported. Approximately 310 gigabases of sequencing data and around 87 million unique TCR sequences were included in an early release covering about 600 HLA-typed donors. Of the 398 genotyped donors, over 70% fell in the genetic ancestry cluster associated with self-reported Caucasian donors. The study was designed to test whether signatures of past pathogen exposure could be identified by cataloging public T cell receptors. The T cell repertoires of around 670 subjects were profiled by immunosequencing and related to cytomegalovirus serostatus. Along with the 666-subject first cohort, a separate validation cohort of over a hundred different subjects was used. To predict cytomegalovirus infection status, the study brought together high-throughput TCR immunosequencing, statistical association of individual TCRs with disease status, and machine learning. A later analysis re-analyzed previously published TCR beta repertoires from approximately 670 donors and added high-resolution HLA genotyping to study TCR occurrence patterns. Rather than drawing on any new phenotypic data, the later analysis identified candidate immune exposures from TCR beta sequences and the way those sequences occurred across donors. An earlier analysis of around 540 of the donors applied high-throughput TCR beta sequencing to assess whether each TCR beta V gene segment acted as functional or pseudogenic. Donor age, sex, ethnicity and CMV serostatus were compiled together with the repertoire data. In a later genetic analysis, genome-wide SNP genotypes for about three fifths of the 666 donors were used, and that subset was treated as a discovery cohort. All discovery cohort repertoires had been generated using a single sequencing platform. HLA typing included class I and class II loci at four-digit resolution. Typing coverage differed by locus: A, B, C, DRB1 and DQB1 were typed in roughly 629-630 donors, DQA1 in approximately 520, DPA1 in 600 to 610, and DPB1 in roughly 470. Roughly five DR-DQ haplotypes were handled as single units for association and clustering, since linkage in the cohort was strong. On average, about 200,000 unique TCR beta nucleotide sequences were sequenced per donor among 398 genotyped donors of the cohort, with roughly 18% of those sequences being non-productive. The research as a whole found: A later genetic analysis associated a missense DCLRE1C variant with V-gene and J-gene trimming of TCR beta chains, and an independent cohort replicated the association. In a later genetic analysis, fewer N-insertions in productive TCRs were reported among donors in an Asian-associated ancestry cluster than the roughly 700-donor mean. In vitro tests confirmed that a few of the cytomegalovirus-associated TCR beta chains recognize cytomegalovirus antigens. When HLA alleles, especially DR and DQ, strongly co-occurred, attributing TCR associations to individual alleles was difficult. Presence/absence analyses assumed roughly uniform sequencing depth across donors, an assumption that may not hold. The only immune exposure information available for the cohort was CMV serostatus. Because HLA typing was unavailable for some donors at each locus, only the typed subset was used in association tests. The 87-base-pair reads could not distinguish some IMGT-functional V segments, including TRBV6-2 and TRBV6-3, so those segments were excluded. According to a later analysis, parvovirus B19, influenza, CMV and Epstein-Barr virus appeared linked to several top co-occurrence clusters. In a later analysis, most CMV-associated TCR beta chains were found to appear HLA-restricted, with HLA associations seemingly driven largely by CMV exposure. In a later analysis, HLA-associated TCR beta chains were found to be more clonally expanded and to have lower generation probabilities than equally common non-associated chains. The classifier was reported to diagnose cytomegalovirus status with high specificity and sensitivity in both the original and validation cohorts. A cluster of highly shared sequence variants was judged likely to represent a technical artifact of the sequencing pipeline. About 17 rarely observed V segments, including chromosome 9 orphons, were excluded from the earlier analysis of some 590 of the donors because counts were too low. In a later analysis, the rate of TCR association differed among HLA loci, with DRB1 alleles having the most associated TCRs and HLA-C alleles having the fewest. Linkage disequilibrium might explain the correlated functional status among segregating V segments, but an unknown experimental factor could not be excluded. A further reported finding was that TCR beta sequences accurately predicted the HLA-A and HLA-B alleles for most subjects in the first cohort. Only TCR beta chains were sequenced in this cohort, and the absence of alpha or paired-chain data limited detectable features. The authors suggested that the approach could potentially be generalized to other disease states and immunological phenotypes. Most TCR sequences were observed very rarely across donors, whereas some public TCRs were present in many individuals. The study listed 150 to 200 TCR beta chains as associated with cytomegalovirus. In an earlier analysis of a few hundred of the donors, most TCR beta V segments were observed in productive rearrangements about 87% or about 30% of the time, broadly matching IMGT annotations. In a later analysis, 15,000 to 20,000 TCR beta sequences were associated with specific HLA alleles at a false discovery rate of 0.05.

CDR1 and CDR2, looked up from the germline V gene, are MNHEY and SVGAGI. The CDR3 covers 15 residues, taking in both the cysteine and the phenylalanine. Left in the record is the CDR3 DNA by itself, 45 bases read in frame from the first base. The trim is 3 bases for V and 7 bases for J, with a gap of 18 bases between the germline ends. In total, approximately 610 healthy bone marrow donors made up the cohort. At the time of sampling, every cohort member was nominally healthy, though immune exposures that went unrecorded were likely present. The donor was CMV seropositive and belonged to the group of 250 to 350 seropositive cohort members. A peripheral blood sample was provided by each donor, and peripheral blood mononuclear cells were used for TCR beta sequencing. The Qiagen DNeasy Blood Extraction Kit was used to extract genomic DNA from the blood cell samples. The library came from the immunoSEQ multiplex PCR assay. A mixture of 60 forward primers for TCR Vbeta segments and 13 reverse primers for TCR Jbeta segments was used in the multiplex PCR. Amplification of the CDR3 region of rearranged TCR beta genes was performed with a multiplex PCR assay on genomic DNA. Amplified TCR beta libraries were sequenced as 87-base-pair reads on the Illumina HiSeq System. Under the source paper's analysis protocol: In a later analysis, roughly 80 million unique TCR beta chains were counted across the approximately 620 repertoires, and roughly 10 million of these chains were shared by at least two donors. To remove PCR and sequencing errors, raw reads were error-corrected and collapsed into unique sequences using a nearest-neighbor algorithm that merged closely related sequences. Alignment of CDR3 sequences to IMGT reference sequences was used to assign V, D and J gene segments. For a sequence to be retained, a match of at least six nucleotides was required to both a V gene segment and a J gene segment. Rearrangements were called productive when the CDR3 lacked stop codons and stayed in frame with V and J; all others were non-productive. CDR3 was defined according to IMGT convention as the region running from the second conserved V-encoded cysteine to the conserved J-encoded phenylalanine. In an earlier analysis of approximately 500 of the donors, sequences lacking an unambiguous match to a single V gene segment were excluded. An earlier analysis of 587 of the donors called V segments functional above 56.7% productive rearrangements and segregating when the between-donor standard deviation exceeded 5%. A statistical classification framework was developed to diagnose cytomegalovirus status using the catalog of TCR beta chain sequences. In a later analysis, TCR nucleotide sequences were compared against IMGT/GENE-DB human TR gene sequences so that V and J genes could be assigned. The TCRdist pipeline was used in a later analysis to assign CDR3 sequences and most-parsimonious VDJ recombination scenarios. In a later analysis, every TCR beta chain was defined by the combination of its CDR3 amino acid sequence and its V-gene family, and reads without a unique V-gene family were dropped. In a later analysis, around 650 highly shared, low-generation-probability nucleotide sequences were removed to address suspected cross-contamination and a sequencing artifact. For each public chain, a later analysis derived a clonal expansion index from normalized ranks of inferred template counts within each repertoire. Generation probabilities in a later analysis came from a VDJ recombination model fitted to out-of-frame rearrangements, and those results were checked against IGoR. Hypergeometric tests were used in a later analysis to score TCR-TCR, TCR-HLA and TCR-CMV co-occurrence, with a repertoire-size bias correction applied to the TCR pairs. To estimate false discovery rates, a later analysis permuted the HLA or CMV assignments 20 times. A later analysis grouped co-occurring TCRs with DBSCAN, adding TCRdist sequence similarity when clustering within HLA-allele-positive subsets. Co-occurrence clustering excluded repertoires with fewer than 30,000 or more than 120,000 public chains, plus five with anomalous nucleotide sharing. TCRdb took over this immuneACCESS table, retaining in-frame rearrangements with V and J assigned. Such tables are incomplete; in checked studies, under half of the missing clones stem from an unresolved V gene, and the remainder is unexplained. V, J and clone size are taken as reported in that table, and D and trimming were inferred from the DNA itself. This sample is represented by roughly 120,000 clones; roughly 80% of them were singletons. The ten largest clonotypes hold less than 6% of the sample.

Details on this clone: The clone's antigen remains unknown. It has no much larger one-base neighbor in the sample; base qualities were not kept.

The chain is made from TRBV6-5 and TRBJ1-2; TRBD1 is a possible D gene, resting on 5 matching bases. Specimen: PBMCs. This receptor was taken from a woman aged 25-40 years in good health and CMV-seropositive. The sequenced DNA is TGTGCCAGCAGTTATCCGGGGGAGGGTATGAGTGGCTACACCTTC. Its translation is CASSYPGEGMSGYTF.